This TCR beta chain was captured by sequencing in a study of T-cell memory formation after mild COVID-19 (dated by TCRdb to 2020 to 2023). At the level of the whole study: TCR sequence clusters from the two donors were largely donor specific. In a couple of donors, T-cell clones that expanded and contracted after mild COVID-19 were followed by sequencing TCRalpha and TCRbeta repertoires longitudinally. Two young, previously healthy adult volunteers made up the cohort, one male and one female.

CDR1 and CDR2 are read off the germline V gene as SGHTA and FQGNSA. The junction shows trimming of 1 base on V and 8 bases on J, plus 6 bases between the germline ends. The CDR3 measures 12 amino acids from cysteine to phenylalanine. Of all the DNA, just the CDR3 is kept, 36 bases in frame from base 1. Ficoll-Paque density gradient centrifugation was the method used to isolate PBMCs. The instrument given in TCRdb is Illumina NovaSeq 6000. cDNA libraries for TCRalpha and TCRbeta were prepared by 5'RACE using constant-segment primers, with sample barcodes and unique molecular identifiers added. Trizol reagent was used to extract RNA from every sample. Library amplification was performed in two PCR steps, and a second sample barcode and Illumina TruSeq adapters were introduced in the second step. Libraries were sequenced on an Illumina NovaSeq with 2 x 150 bp paired-end reads. Processing in the source paper ran as follows. With migec v1.2.7, reads were demultiplexed and then collapsed into UMI-guided consensus sequences. Using mixcr v2.1.11, UMI consensuses were aligned to TRA and TRB V and J templates and then assembled into clonotypes. A clonotype was counted as expanded or contracted only when both edgeR and NoisET called the clonotype significant, with the noise models trained on biological replicates. For edgeR calls, the thresholds were a false discovery rate-adjusted p below 0.01 and a log2 fold-change of 1. As an exploratory analysis of dynamics, PCA with hierarchical clustering was applied to max-normalized trajectories of the 1000 most abundant clonotypes. Each responding clone was given a CD4 or CD8 phenotype based on the CD4+ and CD8+ repertoires, which had been sequenced separately. TCRdb applied fastp at Q25 and MiXCR to the public reads, then kept only in-frame beta chains. When rows share a CDR3 protein, they turn into one entry using the most common DNA and genes. TCRdb, not the original authors, processed these V and J calls. The sample data list hundreds of thousands of distinct CDR3 sequences, and less than 20% of these were observed just once. The ten largest account for 22% of the sample.

The study at large found these results: Contracting CD4+ clones were located mainly in the CM and EM memory subsets, whereas CD8+ clones were found to be enriched in EMRA. Some responding clones were detected in pre-infection memory, which suggested that pre-existing cross-reactive memory T cells had joined the SARS-CoV-2 response. The study included only a couple of mild cases, and larger cohorts that include severe cases with pre-infection samples were judged to be necessary. Clones contracting from day 15 to 85 had balanced CD4/CD8 phenotypes, while a second wave expanding from day 15 to 37 was biased towards CD4+. The second-wave clones that peaked on day 37 were not confirmed to be SARS-CoV-2 specific.

In its sample, this clonotype was seen many times. There is no known antigen for this receptor. Base-call qualities are not available, and no considerably larger clone is one nucleotide away. This receptor chain uses TRBV7-2 and TRBJ1-5; TRBD1 is perhaps the D gene, given 5 matching bases. This TCR came from a man aged 18 to 29 who had mild COVID-19 (a few samples of this study predate the infection). The sample titles of this study are shuffled in the database, so cell type and time point are left out; the donor was told from shared clones. The sample consisted of PBMCs or a T cell subset sorted from them (not recorded which). The sequence in DNA is TGTGCCAGCAGCTTAGGGGGGAAGCCCCAGCATTTT. Translated, this gives CASSLGGKPQHF.